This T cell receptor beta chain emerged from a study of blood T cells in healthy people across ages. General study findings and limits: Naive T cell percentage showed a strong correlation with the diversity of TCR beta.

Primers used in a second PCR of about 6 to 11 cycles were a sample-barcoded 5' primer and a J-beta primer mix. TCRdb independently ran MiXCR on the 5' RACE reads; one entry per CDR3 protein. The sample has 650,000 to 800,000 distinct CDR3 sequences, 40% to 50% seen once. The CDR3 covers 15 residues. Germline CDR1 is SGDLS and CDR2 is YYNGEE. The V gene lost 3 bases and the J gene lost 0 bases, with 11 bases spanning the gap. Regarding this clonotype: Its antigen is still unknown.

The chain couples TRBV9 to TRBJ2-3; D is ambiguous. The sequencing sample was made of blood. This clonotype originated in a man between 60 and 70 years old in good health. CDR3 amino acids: CASSETGTSTDTQYF. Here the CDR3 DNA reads TGTGCCAGCAGCGAGACGGGTACTAGCACAGATACGCAGTATTTT.